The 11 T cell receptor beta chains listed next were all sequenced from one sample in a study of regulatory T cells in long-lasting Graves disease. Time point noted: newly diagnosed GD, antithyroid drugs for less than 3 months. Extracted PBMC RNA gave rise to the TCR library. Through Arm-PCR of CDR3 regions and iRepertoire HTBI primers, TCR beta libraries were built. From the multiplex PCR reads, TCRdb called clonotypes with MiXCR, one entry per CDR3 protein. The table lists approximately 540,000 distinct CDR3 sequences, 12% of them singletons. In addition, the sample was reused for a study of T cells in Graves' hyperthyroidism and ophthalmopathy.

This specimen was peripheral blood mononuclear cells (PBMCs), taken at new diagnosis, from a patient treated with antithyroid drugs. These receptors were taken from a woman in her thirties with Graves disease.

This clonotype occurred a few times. CDR3 in DNA: TGTGCCAGCAGTGAAAAGGGGGCTATAACTGAAGCTTTCTTT. Its translation is CASSEKGAITEAFF. The rearrangement joins TRBV6-2 or TRBV6-3 to TRBJ1-1, with 7 positions matching TRBD1. Germline loops: CDR1 MNHEY, CDR2 SVGEGT. V gave up 5 bases and J gave up 5 bases; unmatched junction bases: 8. This CDR3 region has 14 residues.

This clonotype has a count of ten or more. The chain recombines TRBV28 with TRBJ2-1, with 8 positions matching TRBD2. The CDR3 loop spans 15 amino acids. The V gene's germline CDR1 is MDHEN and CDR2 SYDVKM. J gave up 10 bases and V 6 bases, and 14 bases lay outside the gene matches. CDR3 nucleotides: TGTGCCAGCAGCGGTAGCGGGGAGGGTCTGGTGGAGCAGTTCTTC. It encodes CASSGSGEGLVEQFF. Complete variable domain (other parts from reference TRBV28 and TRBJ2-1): DVKVTQSSRYLVKRTGEKVFLECVQDMDHENMFWYRQDPGLGLRLIYFSYDVKMKEKGDIPEGYSVSREKKERFSLILESASTNQTSMYLCASSGSGEGLVEQFFGPGTRLTVL.

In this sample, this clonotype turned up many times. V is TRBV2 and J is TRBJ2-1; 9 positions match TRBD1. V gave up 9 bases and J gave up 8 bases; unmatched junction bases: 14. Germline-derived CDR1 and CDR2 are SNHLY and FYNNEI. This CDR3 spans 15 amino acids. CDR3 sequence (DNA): TGTGCCAGGAGGAGTCCGGGACAGGGAAGCGATGAGCAGTTCTTC. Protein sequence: CARRSPGQGSDEQFF. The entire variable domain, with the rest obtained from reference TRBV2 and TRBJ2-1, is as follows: EPEVTQTPSHQVTQMGQEVILRCVPISNHLYFYWYRQILGQKVEFLVSFYNNEISEKSEIFDDQFSVERPDGSNFTLKIRSTKLEDSAMYFCARRSPGQGSDEQFFGPGTRLTVL.

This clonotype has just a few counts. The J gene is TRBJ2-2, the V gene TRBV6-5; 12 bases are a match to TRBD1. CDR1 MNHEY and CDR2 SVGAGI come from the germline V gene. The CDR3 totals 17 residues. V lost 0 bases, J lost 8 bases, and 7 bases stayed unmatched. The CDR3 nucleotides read TGTGCCAGCAGTTACTCGGGACAGGGGGCGCCAGGTGGGGAGCTGTTTTTT. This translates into CASSYSGQGAPGGELFF.

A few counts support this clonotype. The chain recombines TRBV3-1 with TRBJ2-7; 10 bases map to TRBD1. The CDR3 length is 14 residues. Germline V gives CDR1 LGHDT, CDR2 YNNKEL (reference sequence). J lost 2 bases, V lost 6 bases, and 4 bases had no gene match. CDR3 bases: TGTGCCAGCAGGGGACAGGGGTCGACCTACGAGCAGTACTTC. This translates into CASRGQGSTYEQYF.

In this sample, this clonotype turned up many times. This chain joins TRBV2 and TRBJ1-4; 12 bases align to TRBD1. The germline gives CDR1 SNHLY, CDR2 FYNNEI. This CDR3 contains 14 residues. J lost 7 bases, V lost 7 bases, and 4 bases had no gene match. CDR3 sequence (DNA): TGTGCCAGCACCCGGGACAGGGGGCTTGAAAAACTGTTTTTT. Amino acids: CASTRDRGLEKLFF.

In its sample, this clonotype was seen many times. The CDR3 sequence is CASSSGRVGAGLAGVRTDTQYF. In nucleotides, the CDR3 is TGTGCCAGCAGCTCGGGCCGGGTTGGTGCGGGACTAGCGGGAGTACGTACAGATACGCAGTATTTT. This chain links TRBV5-6 with TRBJ2-3; 14 bases are a match to TRBD2. Trimming took 3 bases from V and 3 from J; bases not matched to a gene: 21. Looked up from germline, CDR1 is SGHDT and CDR2 is YYEEEE. The CDR3 spans 22 residues.

DNA of the CDR3: TGTGCCAGCAGTTCGTCCCGGGACAGGGGGCGTTCGGGTGAAAAACTGTTTTTT. This sequence encodes CASSSSRDRGRSGEKLFF. The J gene is TRBJ1-4, the V gene TRBV6-2 or TRBV6-3, with 12 bases lining up with TRBD1. The germline CDR1 and CDR2 sequences are MNHEY and SVGEGT. With V trimmed by 4 bases and J by 7 bases, 13 bases remained unmatched. The CDR3 covers 18 residues.

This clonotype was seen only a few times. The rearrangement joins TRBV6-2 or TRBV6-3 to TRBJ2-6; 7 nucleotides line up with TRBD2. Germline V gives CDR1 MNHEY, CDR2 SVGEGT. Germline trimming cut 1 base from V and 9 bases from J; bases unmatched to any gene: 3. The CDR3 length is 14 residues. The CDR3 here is CASSYFREGNVLTF. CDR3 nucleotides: TGTGCCAGCAGTTACTTCAGGGAGGGCAACGTCCTGACTTTC.

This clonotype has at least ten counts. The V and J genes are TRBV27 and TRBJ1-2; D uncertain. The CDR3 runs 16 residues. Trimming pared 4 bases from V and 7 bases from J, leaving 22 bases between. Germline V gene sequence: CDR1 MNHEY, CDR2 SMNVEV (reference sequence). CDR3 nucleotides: TGTGCCAGCAGTTCCGGACTCTGGCCGGGCGGCGTTGGCTACACCTTC. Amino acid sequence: CASSSGLWPGGVGYTF.

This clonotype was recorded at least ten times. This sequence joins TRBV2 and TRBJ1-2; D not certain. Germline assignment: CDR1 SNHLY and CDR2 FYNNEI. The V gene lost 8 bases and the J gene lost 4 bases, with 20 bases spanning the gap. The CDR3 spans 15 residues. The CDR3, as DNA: TGTGCCAGCCCGACTTCAGCGCCGGACTCCTATGGCTACACCTTC. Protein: CASPTSAPDSYGYTF.